This entry concerns a single T cell receptor (beta chain). Its target is unknown. The CDR3 covers 16 residues. Germline values: CDR1 SGHNT, CDR2 YENEEA. The germline V and J ends were trimmed by 5 bases and 6 bases, with 20 bases remaining between them. The survey-level immunoSEQ assay was used. This table comes from immunoSEQ multiplex PCR, and its TCRdb copy is limited to in-frame clones, with some not included. The table has about 37,000 clones, roughly 82% seen once. The rectum was sampled with one to two pinch biopsies at colonoscopy. These data originate in a study of pediatric ulcerative colitis. General study results and limits: All ulcerative colitis patients, but no controls, carried a couple of rectal clonotypes. Substantially fewer templates came from two patients' blood samples.

Sequencing was carried out using gut tissue. The clonotype originates from a boy aged 10-17 years with severe ulcerative colitis. The chain joins TRBV11-3 to TRBJ1-5; D uncertain. The CDR3 loop is CASSPDRARTGQPQHF. The CDR3 region has the DNA TGTGCCAGCAGCCCAGACCGGGCGAGGACTGGTCAGCCCCAGCATTTT. Filled out from reference TRBV11-3 and TRBJ1-5, the complete variable domain reads EAGVVQSPRYKIIEKKQPVAFWCNPISGHNTLYWYLQNLGQGPELLIRYENEEAVDDSQLPKDRFSAERLKGVDSTLKIQPAELGDSAVYLCASSPDRARTGQPQHFGDGTRLSIL.